Listed below are T cell receptor beta chains from one sample, sequenced in a study of blood T cell repertoires in COVID-19. Using immunoSEQ multiplex PCR, the repertoire was profiled, and TCRdb retains in-frame clones only, with some absent. This table has around 250,000 clones, 82% appearing once. The sequenced sample consisted of peripheral blood. Receptors were obtained from a woman under 30 with acute or convalescent COVID-19. The CDR3 runs from the conserved cysteine through the conserved F or W. Each record gives: clone size, V gene, D gene, J gene, CDR3 protein, CDR3 DNA. D genes are given only for firm matches. The listing skips clone size in some rows; elsewhere it reads once, few, many or a size class.

-,TRBV4-3,TRBD1,TRBJ1-6,CASSQSQGHFSPLHF,TGCGCCAGCAGCCAGTCACAGGGGCATTTTTCACCCCTCCACTTT
-,TRBV18,-,TRBJ1-1,CASSPGYGGGTEAFF,TGTGCCAGCTCACCAGGGTACGGGGGGGGCACTGAAGCTTTCTTT
-,TRBV4-1,TRBD2,TRBJ2-5,CASSQELRGETQYF,TGCGCCAGCAGCCAAGAACTGCGGGGGGAGACCCAGTACTTC
-,TRBV2,-,TRBJ1-5,CASSEDSLLNQPQHF,TGTGCCAGCAGTGAAGACAGCCTTCTCAATCAGCCCCAGCATTTT
-,TRBV7-3,TRBD1,TRBJ1-2,CASSLNPGGAYGYTF,TGTGCCAGCAGCTTAAACCCAGGGGGCGCCTATGGCTACACCTTC
-,TRBV7-2,-,TRBJ2-1,CASSLAQGSYNEQFF,TGTGCCAGCAGCCTGGCACAGGGATCCTACAATGAGCAGTTCTTC
-,TRBV27,TRBD1,TRBJ1-6,CASSSRLGTAQSF,TGTGCCAGCAGTTCCCGGCTAGGGACAGCTCAATCCTTT
-,TRBV5-1,-,TRBJ2-2,CASSLADTYTGELFF,TGCGCCAGCAGCTTGGCCGACACTTACACCGGGGAGCTGTTTTTT
-,TRBV25-1,TRBD2,TRBJ2-5,CASSEPGTSGQETQYF,TGTGCCAGCAGTGAACCAGGGACTAGCGGCCAAGAGACCCAGTACTTC
once,TRBV19,-,TRBJ2-7,CASSIGEYLSYEQYF,TGTGCCAGTAGTATAGGCGAGTATCTCTCCTACGAGCAGTACTTC
-,TRBV28,TRBD1,TRBJ2-6,CASSPEDRSGANVLTF,TGTGCCAGCAGCCCCGAGGACAGGTCTGGGGCCAACGTCCTGACTTTC
-,TRBV7-3,-,TRBJ2-1,CASRHHLAPKSSYNEQFF,TGTGCCAGCAGACACCACCTAGCGCCCAAAAGCTCCTACAATGAGCAGTTCTTC
-,TRBV18,-,TRBJ2-7,CASSPPTTRAEQYF,TGTGCCAGCTCACCACCGACAACCCGAGCCGAGCAGTACTTC
-,TRBV5-6,-,TRBJ1-5,CASSFNSNQPQHF,TGTGCCAGCAGCTTCAATAGCAATCAGCCCCAGCATTTT
-,TRBV24-1,-,TRBJ2-1,CATSDTSSYNEQFF,TGTGCCACCAGTGACACGAGCTCCTACAATGAGCAGTTCTTC
-,TRBV7-9,TRBD2,TRBJ2-7,CASSPGSGIKSYEQYF,TGTGCCAGCAGCCCCGGTAGCGGGATTAAGTCCTACGAGCAGTACTTC
-,TRBV7-2,TRBD2,TRBJ2-1,CASSPGGGGTSHNEQFF,TGTGCCAGCAGCCCCGGCGGTGGGGGGACTAGCCACAATGAGCAGTTCTTC
few,TRBV6-5,-,TRBJ1-2,CASSPAGTFNYGYTF,TGTGCCAGCAGCCCGGCGGGAACTTTTAACTATGGCTACACCTTC
-,TRBV5-1,-,TRBJ2-6,CASSLTLDSASGANVLTF,TGCGCCAGCAGCTTGACGTTGGACAGTGCCTCTGGGGCCAACGTCCTGACTTTC
-,TRBV29-1,TRBD1,TRBJ1-1,CSVDEGANSEAFF,TGCAGCGTTGATGAGGGGGCTAATTCTGAAGCTTTCTTT
once,TRBV2,-,TRBJ2-5,CASSEAQGGTQYF,TGTGCCAGCAGTGAAGCCCAGGGAGGGACCCAGTACTTC
-,TRBV19,-,TRBJ2-5,CASSIRYQETQYF,TGTGCCAGTAGTATTCGGTACCAAGAGACCCAGTACTTC
-,TRBV4-1,TRBD2,TRBJ2-7,CASSHEGLAASYEQYF,TGCGCCAGCAGCCATGAAGGACTAGCGGCCTCCTACGAGCAGTACTTC
-,TRBV5-1,-,TRBJ2-5,CASSLKTEETQYF,TGCGCCAGCAGCTTGAAGACAGAAGAGACCCAGTACTTC
-,TRBV7-3,TRBD1,TRBJ1-6,CASSLDGQGASSPLHF,TGTGCCAGCAGCTTAGATGGTCAGGGGGCTTCTTCACCCCTCCACTTT
-,TRBV6-2/TRBV6-3,TRBD1,TRBJ1-5,CASSGTGVQPQHF,TGTGCCAGCAGCGGAACAGGGGTACAGCCCCAGCATTTT
-,TRBV11-2,TRBD1,TRBJ2-4,CASSQITGGIAKNIQYF,TGTGCCAGCAGCCAAATAACAGGGGGGATAGCCAAAAACATTCAGTACTTC
-,TRBV15,TRBD2,TRBJ2-5,CATSREEAGIETQYF,TGTGCCACCAGCAGAGAAGAAGCGGGAATAGAGACCCAGTACTTC
-,TRBV27,TRBD2,TRBJ2-7,CASRSGTSFHEQYF,TGTGCCAGCAGATCTGGGACTAGTTTCCACGAGCAGTACTTC
-,TRBV6-1,-,TRBJ2-2,CASSEVAPGELFF,TGTGCCAGCAGTGAAGTGGCCCCCGGGGAGCTGTTTTTT
once,TRBV19,TRBD1,TRBJ1-2,CASSPGQGRNYGYTF,TGTGCCAGTAGTCCAGGACAGGGGAGGAACTATGGCTACACCTTC
-,TRBV19,-,TRBJ2-7,CASSMGLPGYEQYF,TGTGCCAGTAGTATGGGACTCCCTGGCTACGAGCAGTACTTC
-,TRBV7-2,TRBD1,TRBJ1-3,CASRLRGGESSGNTIYF,TGTGCCAGCAGGCTTAGAGGGGGCGAAAGCTCTGGAAACACCATATATTTT
once,TRBV27,TRBD1,TRBJ2-7,CASSFLVAGTGGYEQYF,TGTGCCAGCAGTTTTCTGGTTGCCGGGACAGGGGGATACGAGCAGTACTTC
-,TRBV2,-,TRBJ1-4,CASSVREETNEKLFF,TGTGCCAGCAGTGTAAGAGAGGAGACCAATGAAAAACTGTTTTTT
-,TRBV4-3,-,TRBJ1-1,CASSQGTGYDRTEAFF,TGCGCCAGCAGCCAAGGTACCGGGTACGATCGCACTGAAGCTTTCTTT
-,TRBV7-2,-,TRBJ2-7,CASSLVQGWYEQYF,TGTGCCAGCAGCTTAGTACAGGGATGGTACGAGCAGTACTTC
-,TRBV28,-,TRBJ1-3,CASSLPGTGNTIYF,TGTGCCAGCAGTTTACCAGGAACTGGAAACACCATATATTTT
-,TRBV9,-,TRBJ2-5,CASSVRGVGTQYF,TGTGCCAGCAGCGTACGGGGTGTGGGGACCCAGTACTTC
-,TRBV28,-,TRBJ1-2,CASSTPPVGVYGYTF,TGTGCCAGCAGTACTCCCCCAGTAGGGGTCTATGGCTACACCTTC
-,TRBV30,-,TRBJ1-3,CAWSVGGSGNTIYF,TGTGCCTGGAGTGTAGGGGGCTCTGGAAACACCATATATTTT
-,TRBV30,-,TRBJ1-3,CAWSDPREGVIGNTIYF,TGTGCCTGGAGTGACCCCCGGGAGGGAGTGATTGGAAACACCATATATTTT
-,TRBV6-1,-,TRBJ1-5,CASSETRTTGGPQHF,TGTGCCAGCAGTGAAACCAGGACAACCGGGGGGCCCCAGCATTTT
-,TRBV6-2/TRBV6-3,TRBD1,TRBJ2-5,CASSPDRDGAETQYF,TGTGCCAGCAGCCCCGACAGGGATGGTGCGGAGACCCAGTACTTC
-,TRBV6-5,-,TRBJ1-2,CASSYSQGMGYTF,TGTGCCAGCAGTTACTCACAGGGAATGGGCTACACCTTC
-,TRBV5-1,-,TRBJ2-1,CASSREFVGIPYNEQFF,TGCGCCAGCAGCCGGGAGTTCGTCGGGATCCCCTACAATGAGCAGTTCTTC
-,TRBV15,TRBD2,TRBJ2-4,CATSRVSSGRVKNIQYF,TGTGCCACCAGCAGAGTCTCTAGCGGGAGGGTCAAAAACATTCAGTACTTC